Each of the 8 T cell receptor beta chains below was sequenced from the same sample in a study of metastatic and nonmetastatic thyroid tumors. No treatment had been given to any patient before thyroid surgery. TCRdb redid the clone calls on the PCR reads using MiXCR. The data hold 15,000 to 20,000 clones, with 34% observed a single time. The source material was tumor tissue. The receptors here all came from a male donor with papillary thyroid cancer or a benign thyroid nodule (not recorded which). Some clones in this sample may be carry-over from other donors' samples.

Turning to this clone: The CDR3 ends on some other residue instead of the conserved phenylalanine or tryptophan, so this is likely a read error. The V and J genes are TRBV20-1 and TRBJ2-4; no clear D gene. The DNA end favors TRBJ2-1, so the J call may be wrong. CDR1 and CDR2 from the germline V gene are DFQATT and SNEGSKA (reference sequence). The CDR3 consists of 16 residues. The CDR3 DNA sequence: TGCAGTGCTAGAGGGGCCGCGTTTTTTATGGTTTTTGAGCAGTTCGTC. Translated: CSARGAAFFMVFEQFV.

In regard to this clone: This may come from a read error, since a much larger clone is one base off. This chain joins TRBV5-1 and TRBJ2-5, with TRBD2 matching over 10 bases. Germline lookup yields CDR1 SGHRS and CDR2 YFSETQ. V lost 8 bases to trimming and J lost 5 bases; unmatched junction nucleotides: 12. The CDR3 has 15 amino acids. The CDR3 DNA sequence: TGCGCCAGTACTCAGCCCCTAGCGGGAGTTGAGACCCAGTACTTC. This translates into CASTQPLAGVETQYF.

This clone came up a few times. The chain links TRBV30 to TRBJ2-3, with D possibly being TRBD2 (6 bases). This CDR3 comprises 14 residues. V lost 1 base, J lost 2 bases, and 10 bases lay in between. Germline V lookup: CDR1 GTSNPN, CDR2 SVGIG (reference sequence). CDR3 bases: TGTGCCTGGAGTGGACTAGTGGCCACAGATACGCAGTATTTT. Encoded protein: CAWSGLVATDTQYF.

This clone was recorded at least ten times. The V and J genes are TRBV10-2 and TRBJ1-2; 8 nucleotides agree with TRBD1. The V and J ends lost 6 bases and 3 bases, in that order; junction bases with no gene match: 3. CDR1 WSHSY and CDR2 SAAADI come from the germline V gene. The CDR3 is made up of 13 amino acids. Here the CDR3 reads CASSGTGDYGYTF. CDR3 nucleotide sequence: TGCGCCAGCAGCGGGACAGGAGACTATGGCTACACCTTC.

In this sample, this clone turned up many times. J is TRBJ1-1 and V is TRBV6-1; no firm D call. Germline lookup yields CDR1 MNHNS and CDR2 SASEGT. Trimming cost V 5 bases and J 1 base, with 17 bases left between them. The CDR3 loop spans 16 amino acids. As DNA, the CDR3 is TGTGCCAGCAGTTCCTTTACGGTACGGAAGAACACTGAAGCTTTCTTT. The encoded protein is CASSSFTVRKNTEAFF.

This clone was observed a single time. The J gene is TRBJ2-1, the V gene TRBV4-1; 9 nucleotides align to TRBD1. This CDR3 region has 16 residues. J gave up 9 bases and V 1 base, and 10 bases lay outside the gene matches. Germline assignment: CDR1 MGHRA and CDR2 YSYEKL. The CDR3 region has the DNA TGCGCCAGCAGCCAAGCCTCAGGGACAGGGAGTTCTGAGCAGTTCTTC. This sequence encodes CASSQASGTGSSEQFF.

With regard to this clone: Being one base from a much bigger clone, this may be a read error. This rearrangement joins TRBV6-2 or TRBV6-3 to TRBJ2-5; perhaps TRBD1 as D (6 bases). The CDR3 runs 13 residues. Germline loops: CDR1 MNHEY, CDR2 SVGEGT. Written as DNA, the CDR3 is TGTGCCAGCAGGTTACCCAGGGGCGAGACCCAGTGCTTC. Residues: CASRLPRGETQCF.

The chain joins TRBV6-2 or TRBV6-3 to TRBJ2-3; D tentatively reads TRBD1 or TRBD2 (5 bases each). Germline V gene sequence: CDR1 MNHEY, CDR2 SVGEGT. Trimming took off 6 bases at V and 5 bases at J, with 21 bases between the two ends. CDR3 size: 16 residues. The CDR3, as DNA: TGTGCCAGCAGCTCCTATTATAAGGGACGCCTAGATACGCAGTATTTT. It specifies CASSSYYKGRLDTQYF.